What follows are 18 T cell receptor beta chains derived from one specimen sequenced in a study of blood T cell repertoires in COVID-19. Data came from immunoSEQ multiplex PCR; TCRdb stores just in-frame clones and leaves some out. The sample holds under 85,000 clones, more than 70% seen once. Sequenced input: peripheral blood. The receptors were sampled from a man aged 55-75 years with active or convalescent COVID-19.

V is TRBV9 and J is TRBJ2-3; 8 bases map to TRBD2. Germline CDR1 is SGDLS and CDR2 is YYNGEE. The CDR3 loop spans 15 amino acids. V shed 5 bases, J shed 2 bases, and the junction held 7 bases outside the gene matches. CDR3 sequence: CASRGRGAPTDTQYF. The CDR3 nucleotides read TGTGCCAGCAGGGGGCGGGGGGCCCCCACAGATACGCAGTATTTT.

The genes are TRBV5-6 and TRBJ1-5; D not certain. The germline V gene has CDR1 SGHDT and CDR2 YYEEEE. V was trimmed by 0 bases and J by 2 bases, leaving 12 bases between them. The CDR3 is 16 amino acids. The CDR3 protein is CASSLAGVLGNQPQHF. The CDR3 nucleotides are TGTGCCAGCAGCTTGGCCGGGGTATTAGGCAATCAGCCCCAGCATTTT.

V and J are TRBV20-1 and TRBJ1-5; 9 bases are shared with TRBD1. The CDR3 contains 15 residues. Germline trimming cut 3 bases from V and 6 bases from J; bases unmatched to any gene: 9. Germline V gives CDR1 DFQATT, CDR2 SNEGSKA (reference sequence). The CDR3 DNA sequence: TGCAGTGCTAGTATGGGACAGGGAAAGGCTCAGCCCCAGCATTTT. This codes for CSASMGQGKAQPQHF.

This clone was observed a few times. V gene TRBV19 combines with J gene TRBJ1-5; maybe TRBD1 (6 bases). Germline loops: CDR1 LNHDA, CDR2 SQIVND (reference sequence). V lost 5 bases and J lost 0, with 11 bases in between. CDR3 size: 15 residues. The chain's CDR3 is CASSPGHFSNQPQHF. DNA of the CDR3: TGTGCCAGTAGTCCGGGACACTTTAGCAATCAGCCCCAGCATTTT.

V usage is TRBV7-2 and J usage is TRBJ2-3, with D possibly being TRBD2 (7 bases). CDR3 length equals 15 residues. Germline V gives CDR1 SGHTA, CDR2 FQGNSA. Trimming stripped 3 bases from V and 6 bases from J, with 16 bases between. The CDR3 loop is CASSLGAGAVDTQYF. CDR3 coding DNA: TGTGCCAGCAGCTTGGGGGCGGGGGCGGTGGATACGCAGTATTTT.

The genes are TRBV6-1 and TRBJ1-6; no clear D gene. Germline loops: CDR1 MNHNS, CDR2 SASEGT. This CDR3 comprises 14 residues. V was pared by 2 bases and J by 6 bases, with 8 bases between. In DNA, the CDR3 is TGTGCCAGCAGTGAACGGGGAGGTAATTCACCCCTCCACTTT. Residues: CASSERGGNSPLHF.

The CDR3 bases are TGTGCCAGCAGCTACCGGACTAGCAGCGAGCAGTACTTC. Translating it yields CASSYRTSSEQYF. This rearrangement joins TRBV3-1 (or the pseudogene TRBV3-2) to TRBJ2-7; 8 bases align to TRBD2. The germline V gene has CDR1 LGHDT and CDR2 YNNKEL (reference sequence). Trimming removed 5 bases from V and 6 bases from J; junction bases left unmatched: 6. CDR3 size: 13 residues.

The chain joins TRBV30 to TRBJ2-3, with 8 bases identical to TRBD1. This CDR3 comprises 15 residues. V gave up 5 bases and J gave up 7 bases; unmatched junction bases: 14. The germline V gene encodes CDR1 GTSNPN and CDR2 SVGIG (reference sequence). CDR3 sequence: CAWAPGQGPRYTQYF. CDR3 sequence (DNA): TGTGCCTGGGCTCCAGGACAGGGCCCCAGGTATACGCAGTATTTT.

The chain joins TRBV7-9 to TRBJ1-5, with D uncertain. Between the trimmed V and J ends, which lost 5 bases and 0 bases, there was a span of 5 bases. The CDR3 sequence is 13 residues long. CDR1 is SEHNR, CDR2 FQNEAQ, per germline (reference sequence). This CDR3 reads CASSPYSNQPQHF. As DNA, the CDR3 is TGTGCCAGCAGCCCCTATAGCAATCAGCCCCAGCATTTT.

The V gene is TRBV7-2, the J gene TRBJ1-5; no clear D gene. V was shortened by 5 bases and J by 3 bases, with 14 bases between the two germline ends. The germline V gene has CDR1 SGHTA and CDR2 FQGNSA. The CDR3 sequence is 15 residues long. The CDR3 loop reads CASSPLAGSNQPQHF. The CDR3, as DNA: TGTGCCAGCAGCCCCCTCGCGGGCTCCAATCAGCCCCAGCATTTT.

V and J are TRBV9 and TRBJ1-2; 7 bases agree with TRBD1. Germline CDR1 is SGDLS and CDR2 is YYNGEE. V gave up 3 bases and J gave up 6 bases; unmatched junction bases: 2. The CDR3 is 12 residues long. This CDR3 is CASSAGQDGYTF. In DNA form, the CDR3 reads TGTGCCAGCAGCGCCGGACAGGATGGCTACACCTTC.

The V call is TRBV4-3, the J call TRBJ2-3; 7 bases align to TRBD1. J lost 6 bases, V lost 1 base, and 10 bases had no gene match. Germline V gene sequence: CDR1 LGHNA, CDR2 YSLEER. CDR3 length: 16 residues. In DNA form, the CDR3 reads TGCGCCAGCAGCCAAGGACAGGGACAGTATTCGGATACGCAGTATTTT. It translates to CASSQGQGQYSDTQYF.

This chain joins TRBV9 and TRBJ1-4, with D unclear. This CDR3 has 14 residues. The germline V and J ends were trimmed by 4 bases and 1 base, with 8 bases remaining between them. Germline CDR1 is SGDLS and CDR2 is YYNGEE. The DNA of the CDR3 is TGTGCCAGCAGCCCCCTAGTAACTAATGAAAAACTGTTTTTT. Translating gives CASSPLVTNEKLFF.

V is TRBV6-5 and J is TRBJ1-3; 8 nucleotides align to TRBD1. V gave up 3 bases and J gave up 2 bases; unmatched junction bases: 3. The germline V gene has CDR1 MNHEY and CDR2 SVGAGI. The CDR3 loop spans 15 amino acids. In DNA form, the CDR3 reads TGTGCCAGCAGTTATACGGACAGGGCTGGAAACACCATATATTTT. Translated, it gives CASSYTDRAGNTIYF.

This clone was detected only a few times. The gene calls are TRBV5-8 and TRBJ1-1; D unclear. The CDR3 contains 11 residues. The V gene lost 0 bases and the J gene lost 7 bases, with 4 bases spanning the gap. Germline lookup yields CDR1 SGHTS and CDR2 YDEGEE. The CDR3 protein is CASSLGLEAFF. The CDR3 coding sequence is TGTGCCAGCAGCTTGGGGCTTGAAGCTTTCTTT.

The chain uses TRBV11-3 and TRBJ2-3; the match to TRBD1 covers 8 bases. Per germline, CDR1 SGHNT and CDR2 YENEEA. Trimming at V came to 5 bases and at J to 2 bases, leaving 9 bases not matched to a gene. CDR3 size: 16 residues. The DNA of the CDR3 is TGTGCCAGCAGCCCGCCGGGACAGGCTTTCACAGATACGCAGTATTTT. Amino acids: CASSPPGQAFTDTQYF.

In this sample, this clone turned up once. V usage is TRBV27 and J usage is TRBJ2-1, with TRBD2 matching over 8 bases. Germline assignment: CDR1 MNHEY and CDR2 SMNVEV (reference sequence). J lost 13 bases, V lost 1 base, and 9 bases had no gene match. The CDR3 extends over 14 amino acids. The CDR3 coding sequence is TGTGCCAGCAGTTTATTGCGTAGCGGGGATTTTCAGTTCTTC. Amino acids: CASSLLRSGDFQFF.

V and J are TRBV5-1 and TRBJ2-3, with D possibly matching TRBD2 (5 bases). Trimming stripped 0 bases from V and 3 bases from J, with 14 bases between. CDR1 and CDR2 (germline): SGHRS, YFSETQ. This CDR3 region has 16 residues. Here the CDR3 reads CASSLDPGYGTDTQYF. DNA of the CDR3: TGCGCCAGCAGCTTGGACCCGGGGTATGGAACAGATACGCAGTATTTT.